This is a list of T cell receptor beta chains from one sample in a study of T cells in Graves' hyperthyroidism and ophthalmopathy. TCRdb re-called the multiplex PCR reads through MiXCR, storing one row per CDR3 protein. The table has around 240,000 distinct CDR3 sequences, about 15% seen once. Sequencing input: blood. Receptors originate from a woman between 18 and 29 years old with Graves' ophthalmopathy. Each CDR3 is given with its conserved first and last residue. The D gene is left open where the match is weak. Size is omitted from some rows. Given values are once, few, many or a class for expanded clones.

J gene: TRBJ1-4; V gene: TRBV7-8; D gene: .; clone size: .; CDR3 DNA: TGTGCCAGCAGCTTACTCAGGGGCACTAATGAAAAACTGTTTTTT; CDR3 protein: CASSLLRGTNEKLFF
J gene: TRBJ1-4; V gene: TRBV10-2; D gene: .; clone size: .; CDR3 DNA: TGCGCCACCGGGGTACAGGGTAATGAAAAACTGTTTTTT; CDR3 protein: CATGVQGNEKLFF
J gene: TRBJ2-3; V gene: TRBV27; D gene: TRBD1; clone size: many; CDR3 DNA: TGTGCCAGCAGTTCACTGCCGAGGGGGCACACGTCAGATACGCAGTATTTT; CDR3 protein: CASSSLPRGHTSDTQYF
J gene: TRBJ2-4; V gene: TRBV7-2; D gene: .; clone size: few; CDR3 DNA: TGTGCCAGCAGCCAATCCCGGACAGCCAACATTCAGTACTTC; CDR3 protein: CASSQSRTANIQYF
J gene: TRBJ2-1; V gene: TRBV10-1; D gene: TRBD2; clone size: .; CDR3 DNA: TGCGCCAGCAGTGACAGCGGGATAGGGAATGAGCAGTTCTTC; CDR3 protein: CASSDSGIGNEQFF
J gene: TRBJ1-1; V gene: TRBV30; D gene: .; clone size: many; CDR3 DNA: TGTGCCTGGAGTGTACCGGACAGAATGAACACTGAAGCTTTCTTT; CDR3 protein: CAWSVPDRMNTEAFF
J gene: TRBJ2-1; V gene: TRBV19; D gene: .; clone size: .; CDR3 DNA: TGTGCCAGTAGTATAATAGCGAGGGCTGAGCAGTTCTTC; CDR3 protein: CASSIIARAEQFF
J gene: TRBJ1-5; V gene: TRBV7-9; D gene: .; clone size: many; CDR3 DNA: TGTGCCAGCAGCTTAGGGCATGGTCACAGCAATCAGCCCCAGCATTTT; CDR3 protein: CASSLGHGHSNQPQHF
J gene: TRBJ1-2; V gene: TRBV30; D gene: .; clone size: many; CDR3 DNA: TGTGCCTGGAGGTCGGGCCTTAACTATGGCTACACCTTC; CDR3 protein: CAWRSGLNYGYTF
J gene: TRBJ2-6; V gene: TRBV5-1; D gene: .; clone size: many; CDR3 DNA: TGCGCCAGTTGCCTACAGGGAGATGGGGCCAACGTCCTGACTTTC; CDR3 protein: CASCLQGDGANVLTF
J gene: TRBJ1-1; V gene: TRBV5-1; D gene: TRBD1; clone size: many; CDR3 DNA: TGCGCCAGCAGCTTAGGGGTGGGACAGGGAGCGACTGAAGCTTTCTTT; CDR3 protein: CASSLGVGQGATEAFF
J gene: TRBJ2-7; V gene: TRBV9; D gene: TRBD1; clone size: .; CDR3 DNA: TGTGCCAGCAGCGTAGGGACAGGACAGTCCTACGAGCAGTACTTC; CDR3 protein: CASSVGTGQSYEQYF
J gene: TRBJ1-6; V gene: TRBV28; D gene: .; clone size: many; CDR3 DNA: TGTGCCAGCAGTTTGGGATCAGTCTCTTATAATTCACCCCTCCACTTT; CDR3 protein: CASSLGSVSYNSPLHF
J gene: TRBJ1-2; V gene: TRBV6-1; D gene: TRBD1; clone size: .; CDR3 DNA: TGTGCCAGCAGCCGCCAGGACAGGAACTATGGCTACACCTTC; CDR3 protein: CASSRQDRNYGYTF
J gene: TRBJ1-5; V gene: TRBV20-1; D gene: .; clone size: many; CDR3 DNA: TGCAGTGCTAGAGGCAGTTCGTTAGGCGCTCAGCCCCAGCATTTT; CDR3 protein: CSARGSSLGAQPQHF
J gene: TRBJ1-1; V gene: TRBV25-1; D gene: .; clone size: many; CDR3 DNA: TGTGCCAGCAGTGATGTGGGTAGACCCACTGAAGCTTTCTTT; CDR3 protein: CASSDVGRPTEAFF
J gene: TRBJ1-4; V gene: TRBV7-2; D gene: TRBD1; clone size: many; CDR3 DNA: TGTGCCAGCAGCTCCCTGACAGGGGGTGGTGAAAAACTGTTTTTT; CDR3 protein: CASSSLTGGGEKLFF
J gene: TRBJ1-1; V gene: TRBV6-1; D gene: TRBD1; clone size: many; CDR3 DNA: TGTGCCAGCAGTTACGCAGGGGGCTCGGGAACTGAAGCTTTCTTT; CDR3 protein: CASSYAGGSGTEAFF
J gene: TRBJ1-5; V gene: TRBV6-1; D gene: .; clone size: many; CDR3 DNA: TGTGCCAGCAGTGAAACTGGTGTTAGGCAGCCCCAGCATTTT; CDR3 protein: CASSETGVRQPQHF
J gene: TRBJ2-7; V gene: TRBV6-1; D gene: TRBD2; clone size: .; CDR3 DNA: TGTGCCAGCAGTTATCTAGCGGGACCCAACTACGAGCAGTACTTC; CDR3 protein: CASSYLAGPNYEQYF
J gene: TRBJ1-1; V gene: TRBV11-2; D gene: .; clone size: .; CDR3 DNA: TGTGTCAGCAGCCCTCGGGGCGGGTTGAACACTGAAGCCTTCTTT; CDR3 protein: CVSSPRGGLNTEAFF
J gene: TRBJ2-7; V gene: TRBV12-3/TRBV12-4; D gene: .; clone size: many; CDR3 DNA: TGTGCCAGCAGTTTCGGCAGGGTCGACGAGCAGTACTTC; CDR3 protein: CASSFGRVDEQYF
J gene: TRBJ2-5; V gene: TRBV7-9; D gene: TRBD1; clone size: few; CDR3 DNA: TGTGCCAGCAGCCCCGGGACAGGGGAGACCCAGTACTTC; CDR3 protein: CASSPGTGETQYF
J gene: TRBJ2-3; V gene: TRBV7-9; D gene: TRBD2; clone size: .; CDR3 DNA: TGTGCCAGCAGCCGCCTGCGGCTTAGCGGGAGCGGACCGCAGTATTTT; CDR3 protein: CASSRLRLSGSGPQYF
J gene: TRBJ2-7; V gene: TRBV20-1; D gene: .; clone size: many; CDR3 DNA: TGCAGTGCTAGAGATTACAGGGAGAGCTCCTACGAGCAGTACTTC; CDR3 protein: CSARDYRESSYEQYF
J gene: TRBJ2-5; V gene: TRBV11-1; D gene: .; clone size: many; CDR3 DNA: TGTGCCAGCAGCTTAGTACAGGGCGGTGGAGAGACCCAGTACTTC; CDR3 protein: CASSLVQGGGETQYF
J gene: TRBJ2-1; V gene: TRBV4-2; D gene: .; clone size: many; CDR3 DNA: TGTGCCAGCAGCCAAGATCTGTGGAGCTCCTACAATGAGCAGTTCTTC; CDR3 protein: CASSQDLWSSYNEQFF
J gene: TRBJ2-1; V gene: TRBV7-8; D gene: .; clone size: many; CDR3 DNA: TGTGCCAGCAGCTTAGTGGGGGATGAGCAGTTCTTC; CDR3 protein: CASSLVGDEQFF
J gene: TRBJ2-7; V gene: TRBV7-9; D gene: TRBD1; clone size: many; CDR3 DNA: TGTGCCAGCAGCTCTATCCGGGACAGGCTAACCTACGAGCAGTACTTC; CDR3 protein: CASSSIRDRLTYEQYF
J gene: TRBJ1-1; V gene: TRBV12-3/TRBV12-4; D gene: TRBD1; clone size: many; CDR3 DNA: TGTGCCAGCAGTTTCGGACAGGTAGCTGAAGCTTTCTTT; CDR3 protein: CASSFGQVAEAFF
J gene: TRBJ2-7; V gene: TRBV20-1; D gene: TRBD2; clone size: .; CDR3 DNA: TGCAGTGCTGCCAGGACTAGCGGGGGGGACGAGCAGTACTTC; CDR3 protein: CSAARTSGGDEQYF
J gene: TRBJ1-1; V gene: TRBV4-1; D gene: .; clone size: many; CDR3 DNA: TGCGCCAGCAGCCAAGATGGGGGGCTGAACACTGAAGCTTTCTTT; CDR3 protein: CASSQDGGLNTEAFF
J gene: TRBJ2-7; V gene: TRBV28; D gene: .; clone size: many; CDR3 DNA: TGTGCCAGCAGTATCGAGGGATCCTACGAGCAGTACTTC; CDR3 protein: CASSIEGSYEQYF
J gene: TRBJ2-1; V gene: TRBV24-1; D gene: TRBD2; clone size: .; CDR3 DNA: TGTGCCACCAGTGATTTAGCGGGGAGGGAGCAGTTCTTC; CDR3 protein: CATSDLAGREQFF
J gene: TRBJ2-3; V gene: TRBV12-3/TRBV12-4; D gene: TRBD2; clone size: .; CDR3 DNA: TGTGCCAGCAGTTTCGGTAGCGGGAGGGCCTCCGATACGCAGTATTTT; CDR3 protein: CASSFGSGRASDTQYF
J gene: TRBJ1-6; V gene: TRBV4-3; D gene: .; clone size: .; CDR3 DNA: TGCGCCAGCAGCCCAGGGATGAGGTCACCCCTCCACTTT; CDR3 protein: CASSPGMRSPLHF
J gene: TRBJ1-6; V gene: TRBV7-2; D gene: .; clone size: many; CDR3 DNA: TGTGCCAGCAGCTTTTTGGATTCACCCCTCCACTTT; CDR3 protein: CASSFLDSPLHF
J gene: TRBJ1-5; V gene: TRBV12-5; D gene: .; clone size: many; CDR3 DNA: TGTGCTAGTGGTTTGGTATTGGGGCCGGGGACACCAACCGTGGCCCAGCATTTT; CDR3 protein: CASGLVLGPGTPTVAQHF
J gene: TRBJ2-3; V gene: TRBV18; D gene: TRBD2; clone size: many; CDR3 DNA: TGTGCCAGCTCACCACCGGGCGGGAGGAGGACAGATACGCAGTATTTT; CDR3 protein: CASSPPGGRRTDTQYF
J gene: TRBJ2-5; V gene: TRBV28; D gene: TRBD2; clone size: .; CDR3 DNA: TGTGCCAGCAGGCCGACTAGCGGGAGTCGGGAGACCCAGTACTTC; CDR3 protein: CASRPTSGSRETQYF
J gene: TRBJ2-7; V gene: TRBV30; D gene: .; clone size: many; CDR3 DNA: TGTGCCTGGGGGATTTCCGAGCAGTACTTC; CDR3 protein: CAWGISEQYF
J gene: TRBJ2-1; V gene: TRBV10-2; D gene: TRBD2; clone size: few; CDR3 DNA: TGCGCCAGCAGAGGCAGACTAGCGGGAGTTAGGTTCTTC; CDR3 protein: CASRGRLAGVRFF
J gene: TRBJ2-2; V gene: TRBV6-5; D gene: .; clone size: many; CDR3 DNA: TGTGCCAGCAGTTACTCGATCGCGACAGGTCTGAACACCGGGGAGCTGTTTTTT; CDR3 protein: CASSYSIATGLNTGELFF
J gene: TRBJ1-1; V gene: TRBV6-1; D gene: TRBD1; clone size: many; CDR3 DNA: TGTGCCAGCAGCTTCCAGGGGGCAGCAAAAGCTTTCTTT; CDR3 protein: CASSFQGAAKAFF
J gene: TRBJ2-1; V gene: TRBV7-9; D gene: TRBD2; clone size: many; CDR3 DNA: TGTGCCAGCAGCTTAGCGGGAGGGCCACGAGTTGAGCAGTTCTTC; CDR3 protein: CASSLAGGPRVEQFF
J gene: TRBJ2-7; V gene: TRBV4-2; D gene: TRBD1; clone size: few; CDR3 DNA: TGTGCCAGCAGCCCAACAGGGGGCGCTCCCGAGCAGTACTTC; CDR3 protein: CASSPTGGAPEQYF
J gene: TRBJ2-1; V gene: TRBV6-2/TRBV6-3; D gene: TRBD2; clone size: many; CDR3 DNA: TGTGCCAGCAGTGGGGGAACTAGCGGGAGGAAAGGTGAGCAGTTCTTC; CDR3 protein: CASSGGTSGRKGEQFF